This T cell receptor (beta chain) was identified in a study of T-cell reconstitution after alpha-beta-depleted transplantation in children. Broader study findings: Once a year had passed after transplant, T-cell counts and diversity came mostly from newly produced T cells.

This clonotype showed up just a few times. Its antigen remains unidentified. Germline V gene sequence: CDR1 SGHRS, CDR2 YFSETQ. The ends lost 4 bases at V and 4 bases at J; junction bases unmatched: 11. The CDR3 is 17 amino acids. Construction of the TCRbeta library involved unique molecular identifiers. MiXCR, applied by TCRdb to the PCR reads, yields one record per CDR3 protein. The sample lists approximately 520,000 distinct CDR3 sequences; over 9.5% were seen once. The chain employs TRBV5-1 and TRBJ2-3; 11 nucleotides line up with TRBD2. This specimen was PBMCs, mostly from graft donor cells, taken 180 days after TCRalphabeta/CD19-depleted stem cell transplant. The sequence derives from a female patient between 2 and 15 years old who had a stem cell transplant for aplastic anemia, so the T cells may come from the graft donor. The CDR3 region has the DNA TGCGCCAGCAGCAGCAGAGTAGCGGGAGGGCCCGCAGATACGCAGTATTTT. This sequence encodes CASSSRVAGGPADTQYF.